The present T cell receptor (beta chain) was sequenced within a study of cytomegalovirus exposure and HLA in healthy donors. Germline V gene data show CDR1 as MGHRA and CDR2 as YSYEKL. Unmatched junction bases numbered 8, after V lost 1 base and J lost 2 bases. CDR3 length equals 16 residues. Notes on this clone: Its matching antigen is unknown.

PCR was performed using 60 Vbeta and 13 Jbeta primers. TCRdb's copy holds only in-frame clones and misses some; the assay was immunoSEQ multiplex PCR. The table includes under 150,000 clones, roughly 70% detected once. Study-level results: Based on reports, TCR beta sequences accurately predicted HLA-A and HLA-B alleles for most subjects. Many donors shared some public TCRs, even though most TCR sequences were rare. An assumption of roughly uniform sequencing depth across donors underlay the presence/absence analyses.

Every donor was a healthy person donating bone marrow. The gene calls are TRBV4-1 and TRBJ2-7, with 7 bases identical to TRBD2. The sample taken for sequencing was PBMCs. The sequence was obtained from a woman aged 35 to 49 in good health and CMV-seronegative. This chain's CDR3 is CASSQAETSLTYEQYF. Written as DNA, the CDR3 is TGCGCCAGCAGCCAAGCCGAGACTAGCTTAACCTACGAGCAGTACTTC.